This T cell receptor (beta chain) is from a study of blood T cells in healthy people across ages. Study context: Researchers report that template switching captured about one barcoded beta molecule per two T cells.

This clonotype was found a few times. As yet, its antigen is unknown. The germline V gene encodes CDR1 SQVTM and CDR2 ANQGSEA. This CDR3 spans 13 amino acids. The germline V and J ends were trimmed by 6 bases and 6 bases, with 17 bases remaining between them. PCR was performed a second time for about 7 to 12 cycles using a sample-barcoded 5' primer and a J-beta primer mix. TCRdb re-derived calls from the 5' RACE reads in MiXCR, one entry per CDR3 protein. The sample includes 500,000 to 700,000 distinct CDR3 sequences, about 30% seen only once; the top ten take about 15%. Study-level points and caveats: Those diversity estimates obtained from one million T cells were thought to be underestimates. Long-lived donors had more naive CD4+ cells and higher diversity than aged donors.

Sequencing was done on a sample of blood. This clonotype originated in a woman at least 80 years old in good health. The chain recombines TRBV29-1 with TRBJ1-1; TRBD1 is a possible D gene (6 bases). CDR3 coding DNA: TGCAGCGTGAATACAGGGAGTTTGTCTGAAGCTTTCTTT. Residues: CSVNTGSLSEAFF. The full variable domain, with the rest looked up from reference TRBV29-1 and TRBJ1-1, is SAVISQKPSRDICQRGTSLTIQCQVDSQVTMMFWYRQQPGQSLTLIATANQGSEATYESGFVIDKFPISRPNLTFSTLTVSNMSPEDSSIYLCSVNTGSLSEAFFGQGTRLTVV.